Each of the 14 T cell receptor beta chains below was sequenced from the same sample in a study of cytomegalovirus exposure and HLA in healthy donors. 13 Jbeta primers and 60 Vbeta primers were used for the PCR. Method: immunoSEQ multiplex PCR; TCRdb's copy keeps in-frame clones and lacks some. The sample consists of about 200,000 clones, approximately 86% of them appearing once. The sample comprised PBMCs. The receptors shown here come from a woman in her late teens or twenties in good health and CMV-seronegative.

This clone appeared once. A junction boundary mismatches the germline segment, possibly from a read error. This sequence joins TRBV7-7 and TRBJ2-7; 12 positions match TRBD2. Germline V gives CDR1 SSHAT, CDR2 FNYEAQ (reference sequence). This CDR3 comprises 18 residues. The CDR3 loop reads CASSLVNRTSGVSYEQYF. For the CDR3, the DNA is TGTGCTAGCAGCTTGGTCAACCGGACTAGCGGGGTCTCCTACGAGCAGTACTTC.

J is TRBJ2-1 and V is TRBV30; D gene ambiguous. Germline V gene data show CDR1 as GTSNPN and CDR2 as SVGIG (reference sequence). The V and J ends lost 0 bases and 3 bases respectively, with 6 bases between them. This CDR3 region has 13 residues. The CDR3 sequence: CAWSVSDYNEQFF. DNA for the CDR3: TGTGCCTGGAGTGTGAGTGACTACAATGAGCAGTTCTTC.

The chain has TRBV30 and TRBJ2-3, with TRBD2 matching 10 bases. Per the germline V gene, CDR1 is GTSNPN and CDR2 is SVGIG (reference sequence). The CDR3 covers 18 residues. The junction had 13 bases not matched to a gene; V was cut back by 3 bases and J by 1 base. The DNA of the CDR3 is TGTGCCTGGAGACCTCCTCCTTGGACTAGCGGCCGCACAGATACGCAGTATTTT. The encoded protein is CAWRPPPWTSGRTDTQYF.

Notes on this clone: Distinct nucleotide sequences in the sample also encode this CDR3. The chain combines TRBV30 with TRBJ2-1; D not resolved. Per the germline V gene, CDR1 is GTSNPN and CDR2 is SVGIG (reference sequence). This CDR3 is built from 11 residues. V lost 3 bases, J lost 4 bases, and 4 bases lay in between. The CDR3 nucleotides read TGTGCCTGGAGATCATACAATGAGCAGTTCTTC. It codes for CAWRSYNEQFF.

The sample holds one count of this clone. This chain uses TRBV7-2 with TRBJ1-6, with 7 bases that match TRBD1. Germline V gives CDR1 SGHTA, CDR2 FQGNSA. Trimming removed 1 base from V and 10 bases from J; junction bases left unmatched: 10. There are 16 residues in the CDR3. The CDR3 region has the DNA TGTGCCAGCAGCTTAGGGCTACACAGGGGTTTGTCACCCCTCCACTTT. Its protein is CASSLGLHRGLSPLHF.

This chain uses TRBV5-1 with TRBJ2-1, with TRBD2 matching 14 bases. V lost 4 bases to trimming and J lost 2 bases; unmatched junction nucleotides: 2. This CDR3 is built from 16 residues. The germline V gene encodes CDR1 SGHRS and CDR2 YFSETQ. CDR3 coding DNA: TGCGCCAGCAGCCAGGGACTAGCGGGAGCCTACAATGAGCAGTTCTTC. It specifies CASSQGLAGAYNEQFF.

V and J are TRBV28 and TRBJ2-3, with D maybe TRBD2 (5 bases). This CDR3 is 16 amino acids long. Germline V lookup: CDR1 MDHEN, CDR2 SYDVKM. V shed 1 base and J shed 1 base, with 12 bases lying between them. The CDR3, as DNA: TGTGCCAGCAGTTTATTGGTGTGGGGAGGCACAGATACGCAGTATTTT. Encoded protein: CASSLLVWGGTDTQYF.

The chain uses TRBV5-1 and TRBJ2-1, with D perhaps TRBD2 (5 bases). Trimming stripped 4 bases from V and 5 bases from J, with 13 bases between. This CDR3 region has 14 residues. Per germline, CDR1 SGHRS and CDR2 YFSETQ. The CDR3 nucleotides are TGCGCCAGCAGCACCCCCGGACTTGACAATGAGCAGTTCTTC. It codes for CASSTPGLDNEQFF.

This chain links TRBV7-9 with TRBJ2-3, with 9 positions matching TRBD2. The CDR3 is made up of 15 amino acids. CDR1 is SEHNR and CDR2 is FQNEAQ in the germline V gene (reference sequence). V trimming: 4 bases; J trimming: 2 bases; junction bases outside the gene matches: 4. CDR3 coding DNA: TGTGCCAGCAGCTACGGACTAGCGCCCACAGATACGCAGTATTTT. The encoded protein is CASSYGLAPTDTQYF.

The chain employs TRBV29-1 and TRBJ2-3, with a tentative D call TRBD2 (5 bases). CDR1 and CDR2 (germline): SQVTM, ANQGSEA. The germline V and J ends were trimmed by 6 bases and 2 bases, with 12 bases remaining between them. The CDR3 loop spans 13 amino acids. CDR3 region: CSVEWENTDTQYF. The CDR3 DNA reads TGCAGCGTCGAATGGGAGAACACAGATACGCAGTATTTT.

V usage is TRBV19 and J usage is TRBJ2-1; TRBD2 agrees at 8 bases. The germline V gene has CDR1 LNHDA and CDR2 SQIVND (reference sequence). The CDR3 contains 13 residues. Losses at the gene ends were 6 bases for V and 7 bases for J; bases not matched to a gene: 5. CDR3 DNA sequence: TGTGCCAGTAGGTTCGGGGGGGGGAATGAGCAGTTCTTC. Protein sequence: CASRFGGGNEQFF.

This clone was observed a single time. The chain couples TRBV27 to TRBJ2-7; possibly TRBD2 for D (6 bases). Germline values: CDR1 MNHEY, CDR2 SMNVEV (reference sequence). The CDR3 consists of 17 residues. V was clipped by 3 bases and J by 2 bases, with 20 bases between them. The DNA of the CDR3 is TGTGCCAGCAGTTTGACCGGCCCCCGGGACTTCCCCTACGAGCAGTACTTC. This sequence encodes CASSLTGPRDFPYEQYF.

The rearrangement links TRBV4-2 to TRBJ2-7, with a tentative D call TRBD2 (6 bases). V was cut by 4 bases and J by 3 bases, with 13 bases left in between. CDR1 is LGHNA, CDR2 YNFKEQ, per germline. CDR3 length equals 14 residues. The CDR3: CASSPPGAFYEQYF. Written as DNA, the CDR3 is TGTGCCAGCAGCCCCCCGGGAGCATTCTACGAGCAGTACTTC.

The chain joins TRBV5-4 to TRBJ2-2; a weak D match, TRBD2 (5 bases). Trimming pared 1 base from V and 1 base from J, leaving 14 bases between. The CDR3 length is 17 residues. Germline lookup yields CDR1 SGHNT and CDR2 YYREEE (reference sequence). Written as DNA, the CDR3 is TGTGCCAGCAGCTTGTTTATGTGGGAGAGGAACACCGGGGAGCTGTTTTTT. Amino acids: CASSLFMWERNTGELFF.